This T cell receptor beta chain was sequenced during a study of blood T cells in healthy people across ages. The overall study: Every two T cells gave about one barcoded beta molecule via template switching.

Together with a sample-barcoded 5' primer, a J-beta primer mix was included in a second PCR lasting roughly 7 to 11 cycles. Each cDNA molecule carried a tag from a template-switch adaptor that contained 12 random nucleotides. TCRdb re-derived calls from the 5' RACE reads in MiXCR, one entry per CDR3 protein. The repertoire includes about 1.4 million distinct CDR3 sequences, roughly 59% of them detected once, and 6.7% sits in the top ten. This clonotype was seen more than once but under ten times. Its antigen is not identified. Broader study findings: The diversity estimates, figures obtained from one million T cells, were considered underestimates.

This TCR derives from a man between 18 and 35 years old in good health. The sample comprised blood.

CDR3 residues: CASSQDILQSGTQFF. In DNA, the CDR3 is TGTGCCAGCAGCCAAGATATCCTCCAAAGCGGGACCCAGTTCTTC. The chain joins TRBV14 to TRBJ2-1, with 7 bases lining up with TRBD2. The CDR3 is 15 residues long. Per the germline V gene, CDR1 is SGHDN and CDR2 is FVKESK. V was clipped by 0 bases and J by 13 bases; unmatched bases: 12. Supplemented by reference TRBV14 and TRBJ2-1, the full variable domain reads EAGVTQFPSHSVIEKGQTVTLRCDPISGHDNLYWYRRVMGKEIKFLLHFVKESKQDESGMPNNRFLAERTGGTYSTLKVQPAELEDSGVYFCASSQDILQSGTQFFGPGTRLTVL.